These T cell receptor beta chains were read from a single sample in a study of shared clonotypes between healthy human individuals. Some clones are missing from TCRdb's copy, which holds only in-frame ones; the method was immunoSEQ multiplex PCR. The sample lists a few million clones, more than 80% occurring once. Sequenced material: naive CD4+ T cells from PBMCs. These receptors were taken from a man aged 18 to 29 in good health. Some clones in this sample may be carry-over from other donors' samples. The CDR3 runs from the conserved cysteine through the conserved F or W. The D gene is left open where the match is weak. The listing skips clone size in some rows; elsewhere it reads once, few, many or a size class.

>.|few|TRBV2|TRBJ2-1
CASSEQGPYNEQFF
TGTGCCAGCAGTGAACAGGGGCCCTACAATGAGCAGTTCTTC
>.|.|TRBV6-5|TRBJ2-7
CASSYANEQYF
TGTGCCAGCAGTTACGCCAACGAGCAGTACTTC
>.|.|TRBV9|TRBJ1-2
CASSARDDYGYTF
TGTGCCAGCAGCGCGAGGGATGACTATGGCTACACCTTC
>.|few|TRBV7-9|TRBJ1-2
CASSPGLQGIGYTF
TGTGCCAGCAGCCCCGGTCTACAGGGCATAGGCTACACCTTC
>TRBD2|.|TRBV7-2|TRBJ2-7
CASSSGLAGAGYEQYF
TGTGCCAGCAGCTCCGGACTAGCGGGAGCAGGATACGAGCAGTACTTC
>.|.|TRBV5-3|TRBJ2-2
CARSYTTGELFF
TGTGCCAGAAGCTACACTACCGGGGAGCTGTTTTTT
>.|.|TRBV30|TRBJ1-1
CAWTRAMGKAFF
TGTGCCTGGACCCGCGCTATGGGCAAAGCTTTCTTT
>TRBD1|.|TRBV10-2|TRBJ2-7
CASSDWTGWEQYF
TGCGCCAGCAGTGACTGGACAGGATGGGAGCAGTACTTC
>.|.|TRBV29-1|TRBJ2-3
CSVGGTRASTDTQYF
TGCAGCGTAGGGGGGACCCGAGCTAGCACAGATACGCAGTATTTT
>.|.|TRBV6-1|TRBJ1-2
CASSELVYGYTF
TGTGCCAGCAGTGAATTGGTCTATGGCTACACCTTC
>TRBD2|.|TRBV28|TRBJ2-3
CAISSGTYTDTQYF
TGTGCCATCTCTAGCGGGACGTACACAGATACGCAGTATTTT
>.|.|TRBV7-2|TRBJ2-1
CASSVARYEQFF
TGTGCCAGCAGCGTGGCGCGTTATGAGCAGTTCTTC
>.|.|TRBV5-1|TRBJ2-5
CASTLGGKETQYF
TGCGCCAGCACCCTGGGGGGAAAAGAGACCCAGTACTTC
>TRBD1|few|TRBV29-1|TRBJ2-7
CSVGGTGGYEQYF
TGCAGCGTTGGCGGGACAGGGGGCTACGAGCAGTACTTC
>.|.|TRBV6-1|TRBJ1-4
CASTPPTTNEKLFF
TGTGCCAGCACCCCTCCCACAACTAATGAAAAACTGTTTTTT
>.|.|TRBV6-5|TRBJ1-1
CASSHRGTEAFF
TGTGCCAGCAGCCACCGAGGCACTGAAGCTTTCTTT
>.|.|TRBV11-2|TRBJ2-3
CASSLYGRGTDTQYF
TGTGCCAGCAGCTTATACGGTAGAGGCACAGATACGCAGTATTTT
>TRBD1|.|TRBV6-5|TRBJ2-1
CASRPGQGGEEQFF
TGTGCCAGCAGGCCGGGACAGGGTGGAGAGGAGCAGTTCTTC
>TRBD2|.|TRBV5-1|TRBJ2-1
CASSPGTSGVWDEQFF
TGCGCCAGCAGCCCTGGGACTAGCGGAGTCTGGGATGAGCAGTTCTTC
>.|.|TRBV28|TRBJ2-1
CASRRLTRASYNEQFF
TGTGCCAGCAGACGCCTGACTAGAGCCTCCTACAATGAGCAGTTCTTC
>.|.|TRBV4-1|TRBJ2-1
CASSPLSGPRGQFF
TGCGCCAGCAGCCCCCTGAGCGGGCCCAGAGGGCAGTTCTTC
>.|.|TRBV28|TRBJ1-2
CASRSLGPNYGYTF
TGTGCCAGCAGGTCTCTGGGCCCTAACTATGGCTACACCTTC
>.|once|TRBV4-1|TRBJ1-5
CASSQESYSGFAQPQHF
TGCGCCAGCAGCCAAGAATCTTATTCGGGATTTGCTCAGCCCCAGCATTTT
>.|.|TRBV4-1|TRBJ2-7
CASSRSVTGSSYEQYF
TGCGCCAGCAGCCGAAGCGTCACAGGGAGCTCCTACGAGCAGTACTTC
>.|.|TRBV5-1|TRBJ1-2
CASSLGLAGPNYGYTF
TGCGCCAGCAGCCTAGGATTAGCGGGGCCTAACTATGGCTACACCTTC
>.|.|TRBV2|TRBJ1-1
CAGLSDGQIEAFF
TGTGCCGGCTTAAGCGACGGACAGATTGAAGCTTTCTTT
>TRBD2|.|TRBV25-1|TRBJ2-3
CASSEWGIAGSTDTQYF
TGTGCCAGCAGTGAATGGGGAATAGCGGGAAGCACAGATACGCAGTATTTT
>TRBD1|once|TRBV2|TRBJ2-7
CASSGTGGRGFEQYF
TGTGCCAGCAGTGGGACAGGCGGCCGCGGGTTCGAGCAGTACTTC
>.|few|TRBV30|TRBJ1-5
CAWSVRFGSQPQHF
TGTGCCTGGAGTGTACGGTTTGGCTCTCAGCCCCAGCATTTT
>.|few|TRBV28|TRBJ2-1
CASSSRKSGLVGEQFF
TGTGCCAGCAGTTCCCGTAAGAGCGGGTTAGTCGGTGAGCAGTTCTTC
>.|.|TRBV28|TRBJ1-2
CASSLGSQLYGYTF
TGTGCCAGCAGTTTAGGAAGCCAGCTCTATGGCTACACCTTC
>.|.|TRBV27|TRBJ2-1
CASSPRQTSYNEQFF
TGTGCCAGCAGTCCCCGGCAAACCTCCTACAATGAGCAGTTCTTC
>.|.|TRBV18|TRBJ1-5
CASSVRAGAQPQHF
TGTGCCAGCTCGGTACGGGCAGGGGCTCAGCCCCAGCATTTT
>.|.|TRBV10-3|TRBJ2-2
CATRVGGELFF
TGTGCCACCCGGGTCGGCGGGGAGCTGTTTTTT
>TRBD2|.|TRBV4-2|TRBJ2-1
CASSLRQDMGLAGEVEQFF
TGTGCCAGCAGCCTACGACAAGATATGGGGCTAGCGGGAGAGGTGGAGCAGTTCTTC
>.|few|TRBV28|TRBJ1-1
CASSLAPVEAFF
TGTGCCAGCAGTTTAGCTCCAGTGGAAGCTTTCTTT
>.|.|TRBV4-1|TRBJ1-5
CASSQGRGHSNQPQHF
TGCGCCAGCAGCCAGGGACGAGGACATAGCAATCAGCCCCAGCATTTT
>.|.|TRBV5-1|TRBJ2-1
CASSQLVSDEQFF
TGCGCCAGCAGCCAACTAGTGTCCGACGAGCAGTTCTTC
>.|.|TRBV28|TRBJ2-7
CASSSPGQAWEQYF
TGTGCCAGCAGTTCCCCTGGGCAGGCATGGGAGCAGTACTTC
>TRBD1|.|TRBV6-1|TRBJ1-2
CASSDPPTGGYGYTF
TGTGCCAGCAGTGACCCGCCGACAGGGGGGTATGGCTACACCTTC